This paragraph covers one T cell receptor beta chain sequence. This sample was included in a study of circulating and synovial CD4+ cells in juvenile arthritis. Measured with immunoSEQ multiplex PCR; TCRdb has only the in-frame clones, and not every one. The repertoire holds around 17,000 clones, with 91% as singletons. The V and J ends lost 6 bases and 5 bases respectively, with 16 bases between them. The germline V gene encodes CDR1 MDHEN and CDR2 SYDVKM. This CDR3 region has 14 residues. Sequences were obtained from CD4+ T cells from blood. This sequence originates from a human donor with juvenile idiopathic arthritis. V usage is TRBV28 and J usage is TRBJ1-2; D is perhaps TRBD1 (5 bases). Here the CDR3 reads CASRGEGPGYGYTF. The CDR3 nucleotides are TGTGCCAGCAGGGGGGAGGGGCCCGGATATGGCTACACCTTC.